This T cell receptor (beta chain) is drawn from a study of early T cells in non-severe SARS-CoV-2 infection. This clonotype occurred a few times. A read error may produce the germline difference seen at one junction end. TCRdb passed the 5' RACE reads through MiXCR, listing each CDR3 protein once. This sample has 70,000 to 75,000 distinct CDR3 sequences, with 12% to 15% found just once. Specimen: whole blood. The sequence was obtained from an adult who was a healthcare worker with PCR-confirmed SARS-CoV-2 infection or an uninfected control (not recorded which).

This CDR3 is CASSPHLDGTPTF. CDR3 in DNA: TGTGCCAGCAGCCCACACCTTGACGGGACACCAACTTTC. The gene calls are TRBV9 and TRBJ1-2, with D perhaps TRBD1 (6 bases). This CDR3 has 13 amino acids. The germline V gene has CDR1 SGDLS and CDR2 YYNGEE.